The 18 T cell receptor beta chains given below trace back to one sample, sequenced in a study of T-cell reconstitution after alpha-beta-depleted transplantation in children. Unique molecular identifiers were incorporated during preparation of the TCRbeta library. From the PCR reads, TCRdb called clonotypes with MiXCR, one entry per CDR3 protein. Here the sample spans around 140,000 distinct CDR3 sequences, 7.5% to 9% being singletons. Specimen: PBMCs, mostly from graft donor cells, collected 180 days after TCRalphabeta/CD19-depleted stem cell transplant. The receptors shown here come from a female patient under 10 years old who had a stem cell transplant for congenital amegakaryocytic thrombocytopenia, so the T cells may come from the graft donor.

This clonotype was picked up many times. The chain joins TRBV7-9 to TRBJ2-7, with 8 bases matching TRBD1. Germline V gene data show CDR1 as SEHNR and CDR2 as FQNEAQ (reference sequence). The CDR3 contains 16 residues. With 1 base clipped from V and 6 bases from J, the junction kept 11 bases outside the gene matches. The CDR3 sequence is CASSLERWDRLPEQYF. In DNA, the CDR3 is TGTGCCAGCAGCTTAGAGCGGTGGGACAGGTTGCCCGAGCAGTACTTC.

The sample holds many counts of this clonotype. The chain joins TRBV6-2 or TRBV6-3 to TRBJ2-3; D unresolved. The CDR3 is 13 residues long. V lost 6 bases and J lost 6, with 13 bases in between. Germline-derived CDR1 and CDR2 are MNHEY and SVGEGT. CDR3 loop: CASRPSNRDTQYF. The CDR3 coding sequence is TGTGCCAGCAGACCATCCAATAGGGATACGCAGTATTTT.

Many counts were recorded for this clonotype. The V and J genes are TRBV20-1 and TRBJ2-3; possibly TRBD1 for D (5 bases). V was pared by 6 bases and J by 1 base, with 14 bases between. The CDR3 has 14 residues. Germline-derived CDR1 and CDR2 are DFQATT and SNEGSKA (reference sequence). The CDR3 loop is CSASRVPGTDTQYF. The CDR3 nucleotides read TGCAGTGCCTCCAGGGTGCCCGGCACAGATACGCAGTATTTT.

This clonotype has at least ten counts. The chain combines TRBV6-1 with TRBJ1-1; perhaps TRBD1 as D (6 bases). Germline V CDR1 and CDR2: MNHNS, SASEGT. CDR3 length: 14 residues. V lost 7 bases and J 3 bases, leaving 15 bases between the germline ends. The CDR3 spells CASNKQGRDTEAFF. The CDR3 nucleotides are TGTGCCAGCAATAAACAGGGAAGGGACACTGAAGCTTTCTTT.

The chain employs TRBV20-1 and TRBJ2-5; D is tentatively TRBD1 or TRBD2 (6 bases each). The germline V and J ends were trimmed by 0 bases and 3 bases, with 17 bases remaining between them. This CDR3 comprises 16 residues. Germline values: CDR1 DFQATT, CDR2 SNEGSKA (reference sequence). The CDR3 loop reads CSARDPGAGWEETQYF. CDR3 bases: TGCAGTGCTAGAGATCCGGGGGCGGGGTGGGAAGAGACCCAGTACTTC.

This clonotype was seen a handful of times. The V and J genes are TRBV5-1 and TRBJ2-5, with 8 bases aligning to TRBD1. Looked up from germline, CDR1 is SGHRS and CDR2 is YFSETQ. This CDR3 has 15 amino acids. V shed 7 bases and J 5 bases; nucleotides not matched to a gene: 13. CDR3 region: CASGPGGVSLETQYF. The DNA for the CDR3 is TGCGCCAGCGGCCCAGGGGGCGTTTCGTTGGAGACCCAGTACTTC.

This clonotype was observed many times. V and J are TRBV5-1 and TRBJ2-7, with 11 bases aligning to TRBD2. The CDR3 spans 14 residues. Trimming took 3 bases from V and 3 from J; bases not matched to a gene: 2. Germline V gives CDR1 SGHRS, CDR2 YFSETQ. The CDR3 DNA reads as TGCGCCAGCAGCTCCGGGACTAGCGGCTACGAGCAGTACTTC. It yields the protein CASSSGTSGYEQYF.

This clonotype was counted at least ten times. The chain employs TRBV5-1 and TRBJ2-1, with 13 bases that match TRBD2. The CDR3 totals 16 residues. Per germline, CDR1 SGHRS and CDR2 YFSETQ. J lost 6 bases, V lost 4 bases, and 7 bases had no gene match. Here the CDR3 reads CASSRSGTSGINEQFF. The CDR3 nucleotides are TGCGCCAGCAGCCGTTCCGGGACTAGCGGGATCAATGAGCAGTTCTTC.

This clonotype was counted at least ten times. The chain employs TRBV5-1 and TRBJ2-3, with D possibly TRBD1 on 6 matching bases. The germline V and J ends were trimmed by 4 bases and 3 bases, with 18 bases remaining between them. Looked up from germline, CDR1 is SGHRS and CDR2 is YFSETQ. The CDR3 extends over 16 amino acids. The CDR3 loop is CASSMQGYPITDTQYF. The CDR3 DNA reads TGCGCCAGCAGCATGCAGGGGTATCCGATTACAGATACGCAGTATTTT.

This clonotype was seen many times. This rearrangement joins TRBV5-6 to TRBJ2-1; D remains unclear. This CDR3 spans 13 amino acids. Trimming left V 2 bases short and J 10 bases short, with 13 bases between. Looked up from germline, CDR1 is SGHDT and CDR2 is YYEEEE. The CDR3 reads CASSFLPQGEQFF. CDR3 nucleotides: TGTGCCAGCAGCTTCCTCCCCCAAGGAGAGCAGTTCTTC. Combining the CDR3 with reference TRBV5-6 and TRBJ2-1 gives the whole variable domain DAGVTQSPTHLIKTRGQQVTLRCSPKSGHDTVSWYQQALGQGPQFIFQYYEEEERQRGNFPDRFSGHQFPNYSSELNVNALLLGDSALYLCASSFLPQGEQFFGPGTRLTVL.

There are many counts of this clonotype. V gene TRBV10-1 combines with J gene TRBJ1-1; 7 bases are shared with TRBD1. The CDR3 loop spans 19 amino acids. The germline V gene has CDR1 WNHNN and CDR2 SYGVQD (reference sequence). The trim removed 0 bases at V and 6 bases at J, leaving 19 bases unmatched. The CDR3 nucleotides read TGCGCCAGCAGTGAGTCATCTGTAAGGGGGCGCCCAATGTGCGCTGAAGCTTTCTTT. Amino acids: CASSESSVRGRPMCAEAFF.

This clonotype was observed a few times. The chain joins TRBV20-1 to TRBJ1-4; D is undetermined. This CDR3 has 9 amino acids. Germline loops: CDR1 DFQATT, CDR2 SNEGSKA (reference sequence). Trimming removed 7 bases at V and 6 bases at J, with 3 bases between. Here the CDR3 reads CSGDEKLFF. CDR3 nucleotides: TGCAGTGGTGATGAAAAACTGTTTTTT.

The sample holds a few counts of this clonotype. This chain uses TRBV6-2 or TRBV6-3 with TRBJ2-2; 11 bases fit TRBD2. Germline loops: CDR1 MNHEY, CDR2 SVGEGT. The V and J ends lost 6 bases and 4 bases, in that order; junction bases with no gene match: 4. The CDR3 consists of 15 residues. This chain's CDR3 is CASRISGRATGELFF. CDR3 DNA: TGTGCCAGCAGGATTAGCGGGAGGGCCACCGGGGAGCTGTTTTTT.

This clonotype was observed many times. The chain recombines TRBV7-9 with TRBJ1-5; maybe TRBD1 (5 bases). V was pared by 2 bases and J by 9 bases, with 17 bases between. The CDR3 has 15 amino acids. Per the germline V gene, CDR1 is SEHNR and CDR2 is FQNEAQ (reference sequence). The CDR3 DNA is TGTGCCAGCAGCTTAATCCGGCAGGGCGAGGGGCCCCAGCATTTT. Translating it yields CASSLIRQGEGPQHF.

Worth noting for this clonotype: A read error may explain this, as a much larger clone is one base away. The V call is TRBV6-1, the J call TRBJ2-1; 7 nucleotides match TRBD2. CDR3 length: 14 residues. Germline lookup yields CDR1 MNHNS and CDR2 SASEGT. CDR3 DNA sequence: TGTACCAGCAGTGACAGCATCGGGAGGAATGAGCAGTTCTTC. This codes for CTSSDSIGRNEQFF.

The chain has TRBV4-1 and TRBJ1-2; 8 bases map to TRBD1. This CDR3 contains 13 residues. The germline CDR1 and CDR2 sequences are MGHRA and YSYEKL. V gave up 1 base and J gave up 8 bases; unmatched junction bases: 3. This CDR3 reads CASSQAGGGGYTF. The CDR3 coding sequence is TGCGCCAGCAGCCAAGCAGGGGGCGGGGGCTACACCTTC.

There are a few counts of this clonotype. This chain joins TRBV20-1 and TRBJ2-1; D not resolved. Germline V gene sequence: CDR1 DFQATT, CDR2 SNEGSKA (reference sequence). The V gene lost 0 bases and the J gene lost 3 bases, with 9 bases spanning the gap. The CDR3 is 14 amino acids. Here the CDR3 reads CSAREARLYNEQFF. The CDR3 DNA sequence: TGCAGTGCTAGAGAAGCTAGACTCTACAATGAGCAGTTCTTC.

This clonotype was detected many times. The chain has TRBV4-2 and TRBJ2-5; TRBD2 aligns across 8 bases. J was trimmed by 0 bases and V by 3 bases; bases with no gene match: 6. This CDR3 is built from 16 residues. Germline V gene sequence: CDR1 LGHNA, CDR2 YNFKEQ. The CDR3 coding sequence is TGTGCCAGCAGCCAGCGGGGACTAGGGGACCAAGAGACCCAGTACTTC. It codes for CASSQRGLGDQETQYF.